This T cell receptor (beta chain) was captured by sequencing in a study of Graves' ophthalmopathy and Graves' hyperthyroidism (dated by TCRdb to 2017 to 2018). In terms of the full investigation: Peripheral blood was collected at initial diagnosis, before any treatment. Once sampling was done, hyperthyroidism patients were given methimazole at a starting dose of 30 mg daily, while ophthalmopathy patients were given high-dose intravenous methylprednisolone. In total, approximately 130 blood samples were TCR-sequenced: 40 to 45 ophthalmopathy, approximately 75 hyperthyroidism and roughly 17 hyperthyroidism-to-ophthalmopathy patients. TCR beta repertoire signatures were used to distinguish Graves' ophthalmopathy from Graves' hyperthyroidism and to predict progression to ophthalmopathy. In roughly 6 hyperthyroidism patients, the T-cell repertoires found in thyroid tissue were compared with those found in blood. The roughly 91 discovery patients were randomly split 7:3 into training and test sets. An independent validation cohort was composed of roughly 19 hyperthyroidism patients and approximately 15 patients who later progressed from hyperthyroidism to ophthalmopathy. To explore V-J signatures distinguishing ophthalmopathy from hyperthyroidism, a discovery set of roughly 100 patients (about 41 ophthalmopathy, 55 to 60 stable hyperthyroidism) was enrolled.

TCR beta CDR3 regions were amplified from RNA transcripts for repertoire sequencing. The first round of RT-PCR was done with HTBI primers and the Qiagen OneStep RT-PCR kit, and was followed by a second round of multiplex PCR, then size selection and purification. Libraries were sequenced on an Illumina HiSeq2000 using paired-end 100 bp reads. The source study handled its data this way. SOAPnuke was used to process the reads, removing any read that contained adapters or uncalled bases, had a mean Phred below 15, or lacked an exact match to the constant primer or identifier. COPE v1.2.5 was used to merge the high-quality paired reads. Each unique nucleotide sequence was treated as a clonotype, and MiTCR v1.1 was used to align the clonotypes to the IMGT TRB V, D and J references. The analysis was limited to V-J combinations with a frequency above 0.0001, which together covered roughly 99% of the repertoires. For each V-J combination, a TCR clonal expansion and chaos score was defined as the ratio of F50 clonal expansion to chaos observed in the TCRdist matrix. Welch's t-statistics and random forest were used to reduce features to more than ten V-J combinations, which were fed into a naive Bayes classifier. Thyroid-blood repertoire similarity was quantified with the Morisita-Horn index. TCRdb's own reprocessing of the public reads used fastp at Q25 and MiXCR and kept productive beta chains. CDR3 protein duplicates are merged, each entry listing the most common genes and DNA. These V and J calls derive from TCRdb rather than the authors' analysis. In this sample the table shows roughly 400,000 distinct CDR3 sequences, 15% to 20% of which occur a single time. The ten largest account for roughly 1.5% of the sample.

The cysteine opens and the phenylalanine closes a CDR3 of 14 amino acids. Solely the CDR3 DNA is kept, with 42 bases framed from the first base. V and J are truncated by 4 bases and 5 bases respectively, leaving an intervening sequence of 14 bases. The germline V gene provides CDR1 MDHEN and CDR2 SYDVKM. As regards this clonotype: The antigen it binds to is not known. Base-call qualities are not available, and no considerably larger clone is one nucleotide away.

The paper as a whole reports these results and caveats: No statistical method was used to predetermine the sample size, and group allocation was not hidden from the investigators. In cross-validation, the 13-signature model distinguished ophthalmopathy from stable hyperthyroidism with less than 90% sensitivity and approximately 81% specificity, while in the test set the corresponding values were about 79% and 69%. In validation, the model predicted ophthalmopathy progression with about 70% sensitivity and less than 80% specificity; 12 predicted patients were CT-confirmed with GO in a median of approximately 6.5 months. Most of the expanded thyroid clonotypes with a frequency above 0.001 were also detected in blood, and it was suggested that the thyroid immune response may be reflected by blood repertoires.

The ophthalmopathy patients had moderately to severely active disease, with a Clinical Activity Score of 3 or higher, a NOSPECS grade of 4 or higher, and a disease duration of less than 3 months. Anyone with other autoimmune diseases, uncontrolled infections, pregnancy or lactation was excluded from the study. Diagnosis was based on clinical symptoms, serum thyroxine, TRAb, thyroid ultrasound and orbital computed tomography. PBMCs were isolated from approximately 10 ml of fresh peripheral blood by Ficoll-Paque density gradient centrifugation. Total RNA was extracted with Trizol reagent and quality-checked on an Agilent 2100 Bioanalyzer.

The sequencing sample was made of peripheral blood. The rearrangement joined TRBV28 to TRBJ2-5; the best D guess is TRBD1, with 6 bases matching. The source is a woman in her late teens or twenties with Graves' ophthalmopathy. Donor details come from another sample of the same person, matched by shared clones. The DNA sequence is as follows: TGTGCCAGCAGTTCCAGGGGAGCGGAGGAGACCCAGTACTTC. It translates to CASSSRGAEETQYF.